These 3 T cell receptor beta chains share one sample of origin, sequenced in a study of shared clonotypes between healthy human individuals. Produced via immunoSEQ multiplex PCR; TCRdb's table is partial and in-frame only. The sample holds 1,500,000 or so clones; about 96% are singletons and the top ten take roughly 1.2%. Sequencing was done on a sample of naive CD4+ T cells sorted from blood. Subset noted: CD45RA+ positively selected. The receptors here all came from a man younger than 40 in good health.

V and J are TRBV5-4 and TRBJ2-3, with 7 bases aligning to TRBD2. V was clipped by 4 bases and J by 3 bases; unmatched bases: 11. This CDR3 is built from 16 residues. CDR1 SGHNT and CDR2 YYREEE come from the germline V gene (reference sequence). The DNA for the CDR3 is TGTGCCAGCAGCGTGGCCCCGGGACTAAGGACAGATACGCAGTATTTT. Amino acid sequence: CASSVAPGLRTDTQYF.

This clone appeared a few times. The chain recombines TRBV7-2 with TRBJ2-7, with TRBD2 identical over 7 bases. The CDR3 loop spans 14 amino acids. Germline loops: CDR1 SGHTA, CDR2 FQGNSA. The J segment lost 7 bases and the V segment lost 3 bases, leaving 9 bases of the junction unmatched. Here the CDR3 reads CASSLGGSVREQYF. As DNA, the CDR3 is TGTGCCAGCAGCTTGGGCGGGAGTGTGAGGGAGCAGTACTTC.

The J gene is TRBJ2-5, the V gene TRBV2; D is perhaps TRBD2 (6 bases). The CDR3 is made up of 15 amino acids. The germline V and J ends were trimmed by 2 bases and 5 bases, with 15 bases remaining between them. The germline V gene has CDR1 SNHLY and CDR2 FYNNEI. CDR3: CASSESVTRQETQYF. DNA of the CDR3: TGTGCCAGCAGTGAAAGTGTGACTAGGCAGGAGACCCAGTACTTC.